The clone carrying this TCR beta chain was seen a single time. At one end the junction does not follow the germline gene, possibly because of a read error. This entry belongs to a study of regulatory T cells in long-lasting Graves disease. Study context: Antithyroid drug exposure in newly diagnosed Graves' patients had lasted under 3 months.

Sequencing libraries for TCR beta were prepared with iRepertoire HTBI primers and Arm-PCR of CDR3 regions. Each CDR3 protein gets one entry after TCRdb re-called the multiplex PCR reads with MiXCR. In the table there are 380,000 or so distinct CDR3 sequences, 15% to 20% of which are singletons. The CDR3 is made up of 15 amino acids. The germline V gene has CDR1 SGHTA and CDR2 FQGNSA. As to time point: newly diagnosed GD, antithyroid drugs for less than 3 months. Researchers made the TCR library from RNA that was extracted from PBMCs. The same specimen was also included in a second study, on T cells in Graves' hyperthyroidism and ophthalmopathy. According to that study: Stability of Graves' hyperthyroidism was defined as absent ophthalmopathy progression within 18 months. Initially, a first-round RT-PCR of the TCR CDR3 employed the HTBI primer set. Ophthalmopathy and stable hyperthyroidism were separated by a 13 V-J model.

The sequence derives from a woman aged 18-35 years with Graves disease. The material was peripheral blood mononuclear cells (PBMCs), obtained at new diagnosis, from a patient treated with antithyroid drugs. The chain has TRBV7-2 and TRBJ1-3; the D is unclear. The CDR3 spells CGSSFSGSSGNTIYF. CDR3 sequence (DNA): TGTGGCAGCAGCTTTTCGGGCTCCTCTGGAAACACCATATATTTT.